A single TCR beta chain is shown here with its context. Its specificity is not known. The CDR3 consists of 17 residues. Looked up from germline, CDR1 is SGHDN and CDR2 is FVKESK. The V end lost 4 bases, the J end lost 2 bases, and 17 bases lay between the germline ends. No infections or other immune events were documented during collection. This entry comes from a study of identifying expanded T cells in peripheral blood. Study-level points and caveats: Over about two and four weeks, about 17 and 20 clones changed, versus around 1.3 between replicates. Variance in clone template counts between approximately 2-week samples significantly increased with total template count across all healthy donors.

Here immunoSEQ multiplex PCR was the method, and the copy in TCRdb shows in-frame clones only, minus some. The sample includes 95,000 to 100,000 clones, roughly 89% seen only once; the top ten take about 17%. The sequenced sample was blood. This TCR was sampled from a person aged 18-70 years in good health. This chain links TRBV14 with TRBJ2-2; a possible D gene is TRBD1 (6 bases). CDR3 in amino acids: CASSPPLWGTNTGELFF. Here the CDR3 DNA reads TGTGCCAGCAGCCCCCCACTGTGGGGGACAAACACCGGGGAGCTGTTTTTT.